A single T cell receptor (beta chain) is shown here with its context. Its antigen is undetermined. This PCR relied on a set of 60 Vbeta primers and 13 Jbeta primers. TCRdb's copy holds only in-frame clones and misses some; the assay was immunoSEQ multiplex PCR. This sample carries about 270,000 clones, roughly 70% of them seen once, and the ten largest clones take 2% to 2.5%. V gave up 5 bases and J gave up 4 bases, with 18 bases separating them. Germline CDR1 SGHAT, CDR2 FQNNGV. The CDR3 is 15 residues long. This sample was included in a study of cytomegalovirus exposure and HLA in healthy donors. Study in general: Early released data comprised about 85 million unique TCRs from HLA-typed donors.

Whole-study findings and limits: CMV serostatus was the sole immune exposure information available.

Sequenced: PBMCs. The chain is built from TRBV11-2 and TRBJ2-7, with D possibly being TRBD2 (6 bases). The source of this sequence is a female donor in good health and CMV-seronegative. The CDR3: CASSLTLLGRYEQYF. Here the CDR3 DNA reads TGTGCCAGCAGCCTAACCCTTCTAGGGAGGTACGAGCAGTACTTC.